A single sample is the source of the 8 T cell receptor beta chains below, sequenced in a study of T cells expressing NK-cell markers. TCRdb reprocessed the 5' RACE reads and stores each CDR3 protein as one record, lacking DNA. The sample table sets out about 400,000 distinct CDR3 sequences. The specimen sequenced was blood T cells: a sorted CD56 or NKG2C T cell subset, CD4+ or CD8+ T cells, or bulk PBMC T cells (not recorded which). The source of these receptors is a woman between 45 and 60 years old in good health.

The J gene is TRBJ2-2, the V gene TRBV2; TCRdb's D call, TRBD1, is unchecked because there is no DNA. From germline, CDR1 is SNHLY and CDR2 FYNNEI. The CDR3 runs to 14 residues. Here the CDR3 reads CATELTGNTGELFF. Full variable domain (missing parts from reference TRBV2 and TRBJ2-2): EPEVTQTPSHQVTQMGQEVILRCVPISNHLYFYWYRQILGQKVEFLVSFYNNEISEKSEIFDDQFSVERPDGSNFTLKIRSTKLEDSAMYFCATELTGNTGELFFGEGSRLTVL.

V gene TRBV18 combines with J gene TRBJ2-1; TCRdb lists TRBD2, though no DNA is available to test this call. The V gene's germline CDR1 is KGHSH and CDR2 LQKENI. The CDR3 is 16 amino acids. The CDR3 spells CASSTTSGSSYNEQFF.

The rearrangement links TRBV12-3 or TRBV12-4 to TRBJ2-1; TCRdb returns TRBD2, unconfirmable since there is no DNA. The CDR3 runs 16 residues. CDR3 region: CASSLVISGSYNEQFF.

The chain has TRBV4-2 and TRBJ1-2; the D call from TCRdb, TRBD1, cannot be confirmed without DNA. Germline V CDR1 and CDR2: LGHNA, YNFKEQ. CDR3 length equals 15 residues. This CDR3 is CASSQADRVDYGYTF.

The V call is TRBV5-1, the J call TRBJ2-3; TCRdb names TRBD1, which stays unverified in the absence of DNA. CDR1 is SGHRS and CDR2 is YFSETQ in the germline V gene. The CDR3 length is 18 residues. The CDR3: CASSLGGLRDTSTDTQYF.

The J gene is TRBJ1-5, the V gene TRBV25-1. CDR3 length equals 13 residues. CDR1 is MGHDK and CDR2 is SYGVNS in the germline V gene. Here the CDR3 reads CASRGLNNQPQHF.

V is TRBV12-3 or TRBV12-4 and J is TRBJ1-5; the D call of TRBD1 rests on TCRdb alone, since no DNA is present to check it. This CDR3 is 16 amino acids long. The CDR3 is CASTTEGARVTQPQHF.

This chain uses TRBV29-1 with TRBJ2-5; the D call of TRBD2 rests on TCRdb alone, since no DNA is present to check it. The CDR3 spans 14 residues. Germline V gene sequence: CDR1 SQVTM, CDR2 ANQGSEA. The CDR3 spells CSAEGETHGKTQYF.